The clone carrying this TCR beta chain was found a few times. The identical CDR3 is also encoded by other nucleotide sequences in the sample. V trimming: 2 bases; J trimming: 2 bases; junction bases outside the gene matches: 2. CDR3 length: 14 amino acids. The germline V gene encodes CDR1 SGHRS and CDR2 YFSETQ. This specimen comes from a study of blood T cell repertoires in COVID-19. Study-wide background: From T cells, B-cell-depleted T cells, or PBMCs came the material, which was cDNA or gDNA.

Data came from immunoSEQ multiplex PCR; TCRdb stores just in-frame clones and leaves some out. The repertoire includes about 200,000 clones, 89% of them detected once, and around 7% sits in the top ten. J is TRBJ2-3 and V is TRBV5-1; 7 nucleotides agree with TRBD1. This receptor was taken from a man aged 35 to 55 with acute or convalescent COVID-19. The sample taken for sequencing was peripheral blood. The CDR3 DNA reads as TGCGCCAGCAGCTTCGGACAGGACACAGATACGCAGTATTTT. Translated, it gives CASSFGQDTDTQYF.